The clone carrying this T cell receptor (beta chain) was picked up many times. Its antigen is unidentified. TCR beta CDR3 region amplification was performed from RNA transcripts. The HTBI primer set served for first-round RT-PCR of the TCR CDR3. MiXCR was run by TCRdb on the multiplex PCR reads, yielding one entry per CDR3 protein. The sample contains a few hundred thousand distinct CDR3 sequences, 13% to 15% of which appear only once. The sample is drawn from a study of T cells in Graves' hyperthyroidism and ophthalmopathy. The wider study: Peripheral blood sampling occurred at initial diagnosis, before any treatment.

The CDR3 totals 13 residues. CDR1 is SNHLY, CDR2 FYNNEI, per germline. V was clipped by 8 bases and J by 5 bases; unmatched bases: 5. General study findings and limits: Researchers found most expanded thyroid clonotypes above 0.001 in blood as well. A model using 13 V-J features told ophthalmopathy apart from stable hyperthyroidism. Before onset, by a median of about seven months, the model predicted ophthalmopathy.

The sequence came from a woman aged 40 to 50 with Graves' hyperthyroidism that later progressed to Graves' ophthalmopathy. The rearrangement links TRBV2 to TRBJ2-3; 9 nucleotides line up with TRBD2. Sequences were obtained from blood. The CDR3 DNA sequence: TGTGCCAGCCGCGGGAGGGCTGGAGATACGCAGTATTTT. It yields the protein CASRGRAGDTQYF. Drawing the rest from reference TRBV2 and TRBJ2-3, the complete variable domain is EPEVTQTPSHQVTQMGQEVILRCVPISNHLYFYWYRQILGQKVEFLVSFYNNEISEKSEIFDDQFSVERPDGSNFTLKIRSTKLEDSAMYFCASRGRAGDTQYFGPGTRLTVL.